The clone carrying this TCR beta chain was observed many times. Arm-PCR of CDR3 regions and iRepertoire HTBI primers were used to build TCR beta libraries. TCRdb independently ran MiXCR on the multiplex PCR reads; one entry per CDR3 protein. The top ten hold over 15% of the sample, which has 400,000 to 500,000 distinct CDR3 sequences, about 15% seen once. The CDR3 totals 14 residues. The germline gives CDR1 GTSNPN, CDR2 SVGIG (reference sequence). V gave up 4 bases and J gave up 1 base; unmatched junction bases: 5. Specified time point: newly diagnosed GD, antithyroid drugs for less than 3 months. Preparation of the TCR library used RNA extracted from PBMCs. This specimen comes from a study of regulatory T cells in long-lasting Graves disease. This sample also appeared in a second study, on T cells in Graves' hyperthyroidism and ophthalmopathy.

The genes are TRBV30 and TRBJ1-1; 8 bases are a match to TRBD1. This clonotype was sampled from a young woman with Graves disease. This material consisted of peripheral blood mononuclear cells (PBMCs), taken at new diagnosis, from a patient treated with antithyroid drugs. The CDR3 loop reads CAWNRQGWNTEAFF. The CDR3, as DNA: TGTGCCTGGAACCGACAGGGGTGGAACACTGAAGCTTTCTTT.